Described below is a single T cell receptor beta chain sequence and its context. What it binds is not known. Semi-nested PCR with Nested Universal Primer A followed constant-region reverse priming of full-length variable regions. TCRdb independently ran MiXCR on the 5' RACE reads; one entry per CDR3 protein. The data contain roughly 8,500 distinct CDR3 sequences, 27% of them singletons. Study-wide points: Greatest tumor Treg TCR overlap was with tumor naive CD4+ cells.

V dropped 3 bases and J dropped 13; count of bases not matched to a gene: 20. The germline V gene has CDR1 DFQATT and CDR2 SNEGSKA (reference sequence). The CDR3 consists of 16 residues. The specimen was naive CD4+ T cells sorted from a lymph node. Subset reported: naive CD4+ T cells, CD4+CD45RA+CD25-. The J gene is TRBJ1-5, the V gene TRBV20-1, with 8 bases aligning to TRBD1. The clonotype originates from a female donor with breast cancer. DNA for the CDR3: TGCAGTGCTAGGGAGCCGACAGGGGCCTCCAATCTGCCTCAGCATTTT. Its translation: CSAREPTGASNLPQHF.